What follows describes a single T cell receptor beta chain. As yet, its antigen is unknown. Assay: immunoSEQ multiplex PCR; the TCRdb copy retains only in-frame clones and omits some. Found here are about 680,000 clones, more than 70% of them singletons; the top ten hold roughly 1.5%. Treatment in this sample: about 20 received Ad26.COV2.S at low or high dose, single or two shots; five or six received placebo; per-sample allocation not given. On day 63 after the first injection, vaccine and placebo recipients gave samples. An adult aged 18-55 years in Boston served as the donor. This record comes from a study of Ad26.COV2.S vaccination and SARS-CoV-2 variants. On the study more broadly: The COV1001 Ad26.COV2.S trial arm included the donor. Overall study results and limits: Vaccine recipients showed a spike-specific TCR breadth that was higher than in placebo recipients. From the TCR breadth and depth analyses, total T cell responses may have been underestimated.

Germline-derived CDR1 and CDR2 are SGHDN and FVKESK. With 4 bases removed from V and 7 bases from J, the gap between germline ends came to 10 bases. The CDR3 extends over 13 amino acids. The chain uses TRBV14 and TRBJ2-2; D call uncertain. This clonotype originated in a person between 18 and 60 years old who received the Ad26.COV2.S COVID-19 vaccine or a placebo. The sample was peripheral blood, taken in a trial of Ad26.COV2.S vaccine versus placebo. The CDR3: CASSLPPGGELFF. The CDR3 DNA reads TGTGCCAGCAGCCTCCCCCCAGGCGGGGAGCTGTTTTTT.